Below, 22 T cell receptor beta chains from the same sample are listed, as sequenced in a study of T cells after yellow fever vaccination (dated by TCRdb to about 2019). This sample's treatment or condition label indicates: live attenuated yellow fever vaccine strain. Libraries were built with 5' RACE. Sequenced on an Illumina NovaSeq 6000. TCRdb handled the public reads itself, with Q25 trimming in fastp and clone calling in MiXCR, and kept productive beta chains. Each entry is one CDR3 protein sequence, shown with its most common DNA and genes. This sample lists 150,000 to 200,000 distinct CDR3 sequences; approximately 9.9% were detected once. The top ten constitute around 35% of the sample. Sequenced material: CD8+ T cells sorted from PBMCs, taken 45 days after the yellow fever booster vaccination. These receptors originate from a man aged 18 to 35 who received the YFV17D yellow fever vaccine.

The rearrangement joins TRBV7-9 to TRBJ1-3; no definite D call. Germline CDR1 reads SEHNR; CDR2 reads FQNEAQ (reference sequence). CDR3 length equals 14 residues. The V end lost 5 bases, the J end lost 0 bases, and 8 bases lay between the germline ends. The CDR3, as DNA: TGTGCCAGCAGCCCCCCGTACTCTGGAAACACCATATATTTT. This gives the protein CASSPPYSGNTIYF. Drawing the rest from reference TRBV7-9 and TRBJ1-3, the complete variable domain is DTGVSQNPRHKITKRGQNVTFRCDPISEHNRLYWYRQTLGQGPEFLTYFQNEAQLEKSRLLSDRFSAERPKGSFSTLEIQRTEQGDSAMYLCASSPPYSGNTIYFGEGSWLTVV.

The CDR3 DNA reads as TGTGCCAGCGGATCCCCAGTTCCGTTCTTC. Amino acid sequence: CASGSPVPFF. The genes are TRBV27 and TRBJ2-1; unclear D gene. The V gene lost 8 bases and the J gene lost 15 bases, with 14 bases spanning the gap. CDR1 and CDR2 from the germline V gene are MNHEY and SMNVEV (reference sequence). The CDR3 sequence is 10 residues long.

This CDR3 is CASGTGGAGAFF. The CDR3 coding sequence is TGTGCCAGCGGGACAGGGGGCGCTGGGGCTTTCTTT. The rearrangement links TRBV5-6 to TRBJ1-1; 12 bases match TRBD1. Germline values: CDR1 SGHDT, CDR2 YYEEEE. This CDR3 region has 12 residues. The junction had 6 bases not matched to a gene; V was cut back by 7 bases and J by 11 bases. Looking up the rest from reference TRBV5-6 and TRBJ1-1 gives the full variable domain: DAGVTQSPTHLIKTRGQQVTLRCSPKSGHDTVSWYQQALGQGPQFIFQYYEEEERQRGNFPDRFSGHQFPNYSSELNVNALLLGDSALYLCASGTGGAGAFFGQGTRLTVV.

The rearrangement joins TRBV6-5 to TRBJ2-7; D uncertain. Germline V gene sequence: CDR1 MNHEY, CDR2 SVGAGI. The CDR3 sequence is 14 residues long. The V end lost 6 bases, the J end lost 6 bases, and 18 bases lay between the germline ends. The CDR3 protein is CASSESPVHVEQYF. CDR3 nucleotide sequence: TGTGCCAGCAGCGAAAGTCCCGTCCACGTCGAGCAGTACTTC.

This chain links TRBV12-3 or TRBV12-4 with TRBJ2-7; TRBD1 is a possible D gene (6 bases). V was shortened by 6 bases and J by 1 base, with 19 bases between the two germline ends. CDR3 length equals 16 residues. The CDR3 here is CASSREQGLNSYEQYF. The CDR3 nucleotides read TGTGCCAGCAGCCGAGAACAGGGCCTAAATTCCTACGAGCAGTACTTC.

CDR3 in DNA: TGCGCCAGCAGCCAAGGCAGGAGGAACACTGAAGCTTTCTTT. It yields the protein CASSQGRRNTEAFF. J is TRBJ1-1 and V is TRBV4-1; D gene uncertain. Germline V gives CDR1 MGHRA, CDR2 YSYEKL. CDR3 length: 14 residues. V was clipped by 1 base and J by 1 base, with 7 bases between them.

The sample holds one count of this clonotype. The rearrangement links TRBV4-2 to TRBJ2-3; maybe TRBD2 (6 bases). Germline V CDR1 and CDR2: LGHNA, YNFKEQ. The CDR3 is made up of 16 amino acids. V shed 0 bases and J shed 1 base, with 11 bases lying between them. This chain's CDR3 is CASSQEASAGTDTQYF. CDR3 sequence (DNA): TGTGCCAGCAGCCAAGAGGCTAGCGCCGGCACAGATACGCAGTATTTT.

This clonotype occurred a few times. This sequence joins TRBV6-1 and TRBJ1-5; the match to TRBD1 covers 7 bases. CDR1 MNHNS and CDR2 SASEGT come from the germline V gene. The CDR3 is 12 amino acids. The V segment lost 6 bases and the J segment 9 bases; nucleotides outside the gene matches: 5. The CDR3 bases are TGTGCCAGCAGGACAGGGTTGCCGCCCCAGCATTTT. Translating it yields CASRTGLPPQHF.

This clonotype was seen a handful of times. The rearrangement joins TRBV5-8 to TRBJ2-1; 10 nucleotides line up with TRBD2. CDR3 length equals 17 residues. Germline loops: CDR1 SGHTS, CDR2 YDEGEE. Germline trimming cut 3 bases from V and 6 bases from J; bases unmatched to any gene: 12. CDR3 residues: CASSYTPISGGANEQFF. CDR3 coding DNA: TGTGCCAGCAGCTACACTCCAATAAGCGGGGGGGCCAATGAGCAGTTCTTC.

This chain uses TRBV4-3 with TRBJ2-1; D perhaps matches TRBD1 (5 bases). Per the germline V gene, CDR1 is LGHNA and CDR2 is YSLEER. V was cut by 0 bases and J by 7 bases, with 10 bases left in between. The CDR3 contains 14 residues. This chain's CDR3 is CASSQDPAGNEQFF. The CDR3 nucleotides read TGCGCCAGCAGCCAAGATCCTGCAGGGAATGAGCAGTTCTTC.

This clonotype was counted only a few times. This chain uses TRBV12-3 or TRBV12-4 with TRBJ1-6; D is perhaps TRBD1 (5 bases). The CDR3 totals 14 residues. V lost 3 bases and J lost 10, with 13 bases in between. The CDR3 DNA is TGTGCCAGCAGTTTGGATGTCAGGGACTCACCCCTCCACTTT. Translation: CASSLDVRDSPLHF.

The chain carries TRBV6-2 or TRBV6-3 and TRBJ2-1, with D possibly TRBD2 on 6 matching bases. The germline gives CDR1 MNHEY, CDR2 SVGEGT. Trimming pared 2 bases from V and 4 bases from J, leaving 15 bases between. There are 16 residues in the CDR3. This chain's CDR3 is CASSYRPEGGYNEQFF. The CDR3 nucleotides read TGTGCCAGCAGTTACCGGCCGGAGGGCGGGTACAATGAGCAGTTCTTC.

The CDR3 sequence is CASSYLGTASTDTQYF. For the CDR3, the DNA is TGTGCCAGCTCGTACCTAGGGACAGCTAGCACAGATACGCAGTATTTT. V and J are TRBV18 and TRBJ2-3; 7 positions agree with TRBD1. The V gene end was trimmed by 6 bases and the J gene end by 0 bases; junction bases not matched to a gene: 9. Germline CDR1 reads KGHSH; CDR2 reads LQKENI. This CDR3 has 16 amino acids.

This clonotype has only a few counts. V and J are TRBV4-3 and TRBJ1-5; the D gene is possibly TRBD1 (5 bases). The CDR3 consists of 17 residues. The germline V gene encodes CDR1 LGHNA and CDR2 YSLEER. V lost 4 bases, J lost 0 bases, and 16 bases lay in between. CDR3 loop: CASSPSEGGDSNQPQHF. The CDR3 DNA reads TGCGCCAGCAGCCCCTCCGAGGGAGGGGATAGCAATCAGCCCCAGCATTTT.

The genes are TRBV6-2 or TRBV6-3 and TRBJ2-4; D not certain. The CDR3 length is 14 residues. V lost 2 bases and J 1 base, leaving 6 bases between the germline ends. Germline CDR1 MNHEY, CDR2 SVGEGT. DNA for the CDR3: TGTGCCAGCAGTTACGAGGTTGCCAAAAACATTCAGTACTTC. Its translation: CASSYEVAKNIQYF.

CDR3 region: CASSPPSGRREQFF. Here the CDR3 DNA reads TGTGCCAGCAGTCCTCCTTCGGGCCGGAGGGAGCAGTTCTTC. This chain joins TRBV12-3 or TRBV12-4 and TRBJ2-1, with a possible D match to TRBD2 (5 bases). Trimming left V 5 bases short and J 10 bases short, with 18 bases between. CDR3 size: 14 residues.

V usage is TRBV14 and J usage is TRBJ2-5; 7 bases map to TRBD2. This CDR3 is 17 amino acids long. Germline V gene sequence: CDR1 SGHDN, CDR2 FVKESK. The V gene end was trimmed by 4 bases and the J gene end by 1 base; junction bases not matched to a gene: 12. This chain's CDR3 is CASSPHGGSRLQETQYF. The CDR3 nucleotides are TGTGCCAGCAGCCCCCACGGGGGGTCTCGCCTCCAAGAGACCCAGTACTTC.

In its sample, this clonotype was seen a few times. The chain carries TRBV13 and TRBJ2-7, with 10 bases that match TRBD2. V gave up 5 bases and J gave up 5 bases; unmatched junction bases: 9. The CDR3 has 15 residues. The V gene's germline CDR1 is PRHDT and CDR2 FYEKMQ (reference sequence). The CDR3 protein is CASSTRLAGGHEQYF. DNA of the CDR3: TGTGCCAGCAGCACCCGTTTAGCGGGGGGTCACGAGCAGTACTTC.

This clonotype was seen only a few times. This rearrangement joins TRBV28 to TRBJ2-2; 7 nucleotides align to TRBD1. This CDR3 has 16 amino acids. Germline values: CDR1 MDHEN, CDR2 SYDVKM. After removal of 3 bases from V and 0 bases from J, the junction contained 4 bases not matched to a gene. The CDR3 sequence is CASSFLTGSNTGELFF. As DNA, the CDR3 is TGTGCCAGCAGTTTCCTGACAGGGTCGAACACCGGGGAGCTGTTTTTT.

J is TRBJ1-1 and V is TRBV27, with a tentative D call TRBD1 (6 bases). The V end was cut by 6 bases, the J end by 6 bases, with 17 bases between. In germline, CDR1 is MNHEY, CDR2 SMNVEV (reference sequence). The CDR3 contains 14 residues. CDR3 loop: CASSPIGGGSEAFF. The CDR3 DNA reads as TGTGCCAGCAGCCCTATAGGAGGGGGATCTGAAGCTTTCTTT.

Here the CDR3 DNA reads TGTGCCAGCAGCCGGGATGTGAACACTGAAGCTTTCTTT. It specifies CASSRDVNTEAFF. This chain links TRBV7-6 with TRBJ1-1; D unclear. The ends were cut back, 5 bases at V and 0 bases at J, with 7 bases in the middle. CDR3 length: 13 amino acids. Looked up from germline, CDR1 is SGHVS and CDR2 is FNYEAQ.

The J gene is TRBJ2-3, the V gene TRBV4-1; TRBD2 aligns across 10 bases. Losses at the gene ends were 0 bases for V and 0 bases for J; bases not matched to a gene: 9. The V gene's germline CDR1 is MGHRA and CDR2 YSYEKL. This CDR3 has 19 residues. CDR3 loop: CASSQDRLAGDASTDTQYF. CDR3 bases: TGCGCCAGCAGCCAAGATAGACTAGCGGGCGATGCTAGCACAGATACGCAGTATTTT.